The clone carrying this T cell receptor (beta chain) was observed many times. V gave up 8 bases and J gave up 8 bases; unmatched junction bases: 10. Germline V gene lookup returns CDR1 ENHRY and CDR2 SYGVKD. The length of the CDR3 is 13 residues. TCRdb passed the multiplex PCR reads through MiXCR, listing each CDR3 protein once. The sample consists of roughly 130,000 distinct CDR3 sequences, just under 20% of them appearing once. The sample originates from a study of breast tumors, draining lymph nodes, adjacent tissues. Breast cancer patients provided tissue from their axillary draining lymph nodes. The genes are TRBV10-3 and TRBJ2-3, with 7 bases lining up with TRBD2. Sample: axillary lymph node tissue. This TCR came from a female donor with breast cancer. Some clones in this sample may be carry-over from other donors' samples. The CDR3 is CAIGWRESGTQYF. The CDR3 DNA reads TGTGCCATCGGGTGGCGGGAGTCGGGTACGCAGTATTTT.